This T cell receptor (beta chain) is from a study of long-term antiretroviral therapy in people with HIV. Inclusion required at least two post-ART and at least one pre-ART PBMC samples. Without exception, participants with HIV were treated in the United States. Study-wide results and limits: Controls had broader CDR3 length ranges than HIV repertoires did. Pre-ART-expanded clones dominated the repertoire at all time points.

Germline trimming cut 5 bases from V and 3 bases from J; bases unmatched to any gene: 4. This CDR3 contains 15 residues. Germline V gives CDR1 LNHDA, CDR2 SQIVND (reference sequence). They ran version v3.0 of the immunoSEQ assay at survey level. Sequencing was performed with immunoSEQ multiplex PCR; in TCRdb, only in-frame clones are kept and a portion is missing. The data show some 26,000 clones, with more than 75% seen just once and 14% held by the top ten. Notes on this clone: Its antigen is currently unknown.

This chain joins TRBV19 and TRBJ2-4; 10 bases agree with TRBD1. This TCR was recovered from a man over 45 with HIV. The sample in question was unsorted PBMCs, obtained 2.9 years after starting antiretroviral therapy. In nucleotides, the CDR3 is TGTGCCAGTAGTTTGGGACAGGGGATCAAAAACATTCAGTACTTC. This gives the protein CASSLGQGIKNIQYF.